Listed below are T cell receptor beta chains from one sample, sequenced in a study of cytotoxic CD8 clonotypes in ibrutinib-treated CLL. Using immunoSEQ multiplex PCR, the repertoire was profiled, and TCRdb retains in-frame clones only, with some absent. Seen here are some 300,000 clones, 80% observed once, and the top ten hold about 6.7%. Sequencing was performed on PBMCs, taken before ibrutinib treatment. Every receptor here comes from a human donor with chronic lymphocytic leukemia. The CDR3 runs from the conserved cysteine through the conserved F or W. A D gene is named only where the DNA matches it firmly. Expanded clones get a size class; other rows say once, few or many, or leave the size out.

.	TRBV7-2	TRBJ1-5	.	TGTGCCAGCAGCCCATCGGGGTCGAATCAGCCCCAGCATTTT	CASSPSGSNQPQHF
TRBD1	TRBV27	TRBJ1-2	.	TGTGCCAGCAGTTTGACAGGGGGCTGGTATGGCTACACCTTC	CASSLTGGWYGYTF
.	TRBV7-2	TRBJ2-1	.	TGTGCCAGCAGCTTAGCCCCGACAGTCTACAATGAGCAGTTCTTC	CASSLAPTVYNEQFF
TRBD1	TRBV4-3	TRBJ2-1	.	TGCGCCAGCAGCCAAGGGGACAGCCGAGCACTCTACAATGAGCAGTTCTTC	CASSQGDSRALYNEQFF
.	TRBV7-6	TRBJ1-1	.	TGTGCCAGCAGCTTTGGGGAAGACACTGAAGCTTTCTTT	CASSFGEDTEAFF
TRBD2	TRBV5-6	TRBJ2-1	.	TGTGCCAGCAGCCCGCGACTAGCGGGAGGCTGGAATGAGCAGTTCTTC	CASSPRLAGGWNEQFF
.	TRBV29-1	TRBJ2-2	.	TGCAGCGTTGAAGACAACGCGGGAATCCAGGACACCGGGGAGCTGTTTTTT	CSVEDNAGIQDTGELFF
.	TRBV6-5	TRBJ2-7	.	TGTGCGACGGGGGACCGATTCTACGAGCAGTACTTC	CATGDRFYEQYF
.	TRBV28	TRBJ1-4	.	TGTGCCAGCAGTTTGTTGCCCCGGGGCGAAAAACTGTTTTTT	CASSLLPRGEKLFF
TRBD2	TRBV11-2	TRBJ2-3	.	TGTGCCAGCAGTTCTAGCGGCATCACAGATACGCAGTATTTT	CASSSSGITDTQYF
TRBD2	TRBV4-3	TRBJ2-1	.	TGCGCCAGCAGCCATAGCGGGAGTGATACCTACAATGAGCAGTTCTTC	CASSHSGSDTYNEQFF
TRBD2	TRBV7-6	TRBJ2-1	.	TGTGCCAGCAGCTTAGGGCTAGCGGGAGGGTACCATGAGCAGTTCTTC	CASSLGLAGGYHEQFF
.	TRBV5-1	TRBJ2-7	.	TGCGCCAGCAGCTTCCGGGACAACTACGAGCAGTACTTC	CASSFRDNYEQYF
.	TRBV9	TRBJ2-7	once	TGTGCCAGCAGCGTAGATCCCCTCAGGGAGCAGTACTTC	CASSVDPLREQYF
TRBD1	TRBV2	TRBJ2-1	.	TGTGCCAGCAGGGAGGACAGGGGGGCCTACAATGAGCAGTTCTTC	CASREDRGAYNEQFF
.	TRBV7-2	TRBJ2-1	few	TGTGCCAGCAGCGCAGGGCCCCCGAATGAGCAGTTCTTC	CASSAGPPNEQFF
.	TRBV18	TRBJ2-1	.	TGTGCCAGCTCACCACAGGGTTACAATGAGCAGTTCTTC	CASSPQGYNEQFF
.	TRBV10-3	TRBJ1-3	.	TGTGCCATCAGTGGACCCGGGACCTATAAGGGGATATATTTT	CAISGPGTYKGIYF
TRBD2	TRBV5-1	TRBJ2-7	.	TGCGCCAGCAGCCCTAGCGGGAGGGCCGGCTACGAGCAGTACTTC	CASSPSGRAGYEQYF
.	TRBV7-9	TRBJ2-1	.	TGTGCCAGCAGCCCGAGGGGCGGGAACAATGAGCAGTTCTTC	CASSPRGGNNEQFF
TRBD2	TRBV6-1	TRBJ2-1	.	TGTGCCAGCAGTGGGCTAGCGGGAGCATTAGAGCAGTTCTTC	CASSGLAGALEQFF
.	TRBV15	TRBJ1-5	.	TGTGCCACCAGCACTGGGGGCTATGATCAGCCCCAGCATTTT	CATSTGGYDQPQHF
TRBD1	TRBV5-6	TRBJ2-3	.	TGTGCCAGCAGCTTGGTTGCGGACAGGAGCACAGATACGCAGTATTTT	CASSLVADRSTDTQYF
.	TRBV30	TRBJ1-2	few	TGTGCCTGGAGTATGAGCAGGGTGACTCACGGCTACACCTTC	CAWSMSRVTHGYTF
.	TRBV5-1	TRBJ1-2	few	TGCGCCAGCAGCGGGGGTAACTATGGCTACACCTTC	CASSGGNYGYTF
.	TRBV30	TRBJ1-5	few	TGTGCCTGGCGGGGAAAGAGCAATCAGCCCCAGCATTTT	CAWRGKSNQPQHF
.	TRBV7-9	TRBJ2-7	.	TGTGCCAGCAGCCAAAGACAGGACCCCTACGAGCAGTACTTC	CASSQRQDPYEQYF
TRBD1	TRBV7-6	TRBJ1-2	.	TGTGCCAGCAGCTTAGTCCAGGGGGCGGATCCTGGCTACACCTTC	CASSLVQGADPGYTF
.	TRBV7-9	TRBJ2-7	.	TGTGCCAGCAGCTTTTCAGGCTACGAGCAGTACTTC	CASSFSGYEQYF
TRBD2	TRBV27	TRBJ2-5	.	TGTGCCAGCGGACCAGCGGGGGATTGGGCTATCCAAGAGACCCAGTACTTC	CASGPAGDWAIQETQYF
.	TRBV30	TRBJ1-2	once	TGTGCCTGGAGTGTACTCGTAGGGTACGGCTACACCTTC	CAWSVLVGYGYTF
TRBD2	TRBV27	TRBJ2-1	.	TGTGCCAGCAGTTTATTCGCACTAGCGGGAGAGAATGAGCAGTTCTTC	CASSLFALAGENEQFF
TRBD2	TRBV5-4	TRBJ2-7	.	TGTGCCAGCAGCATGGCAGCGGGGAGGGCCGACGAGCAGTACTTC	CASSMAAGRADEQYF
TRBD2	TRBV7-2	TRBJ2-2	.	TGTGCCAGCAGCTTAGCGGGGACTAGCGGGGGTGCCGGGACCGGGGAGCTGTTTTTT	CASSLAGTSGGAGTGELFF
.	TRBV4-1	TRBJ2-1	few	TGCGCCAGCAGCCAGACTTTAGCGGACAGCTCCTACAATGAGCAGTTCTTC	CASSQTLADSSYNEQFF
.	TRBV15	TRBJ2-1	.	TGTGCCACCAGCCGCTGGAAGTCCAGCTCCTACAATGAGCAGTTCTTC	CATSRWKSSSYNEQFF
.	TRBV4-3	TRBJ1-2	.	TGCGCCAGCAGCCAGGGGAGGACAGAGAACTATGGCTACACCTTC	CASSQGRTENYGYTF
.	TRBV9	TRBJ2-5	.	TGTGCCAGCAGCGTAGGCTGGGGAGAGACCCAGTACTTC	CASSVGWGETQYF
TRBD1	TRBV28	TRBJ1-5	.	TGTGCCAGCAGTTTCAGACAGGGACACAATCAGCCCCAGCATTTT	CASSFRQGHNQPQHF
TRBD1	TRBV7-8	TRBJ2-3	.	TGTGCCAGCAGCTTAGTTCGGGACAGGGGCCTCACAGATACGCAGTATTTT	CASSLVRDRGLTDTQYF
.	TRBV4-1	TRBJ1-5	.	TGCGCCAGCAGCCAAGTAAGTGGCTTAGGGATCTCGCCCCAGCATTTT	CASSQVSGLGISPQHF
.	TRBV2	TRBJ1-5	.	TGTGCCAGCAGTTCCGGGGGCCGGGGAAATCAGCCCCAGCATTTT	CASSSGGRGNQPQHF